Sequencing of this TCR beta chain was carried out in a study of blood T cells in healthy people across ages. Broader study findings: The study lacked donor CMV status, which possibly confounded expanded clonotype changes. Aged donors had fewer naive CD4+ cells and lower diversity than long-lived donors.

This clonotype appeared many times. Its antigen is as yet unknown. Isolation of PBMCs gave at least 6 million cells per sample. The authors ran a second PCR of about 6 to 11 cycles using a sample-barcoded 5' primer and a J-beta primer mix. A template-switch adaptor with 12 random nucleotides tagged each cDNA molecule. TCRdb reprocessed the 5' RACE reads with MiXCR, giving one entry per CDR3 protein. The sample contains around 1.5 million distinct CDR3 sequences, roughly 32% of which appear only once. V lost 0 bases, J lost 1 base, and 16 bases lay in between. Per germline, CDR1 SGHRS and CDR2 YFSETQ. This CDR3 comprises 17 residues.

This TCR derives from a woman between 25 and 40 years old in good health. V usage is TRBV5-1 and J usage is TRBJ1-1; D unclear. The sample consisted of blood. The CDR3 is CASSLVGFGTANTEAFF. The CDR3 DNA reads as TGCGCCAGCAGCTTGGTAGGGTTTGGCACCGCGAACACTGAAGCTTTCTTT.